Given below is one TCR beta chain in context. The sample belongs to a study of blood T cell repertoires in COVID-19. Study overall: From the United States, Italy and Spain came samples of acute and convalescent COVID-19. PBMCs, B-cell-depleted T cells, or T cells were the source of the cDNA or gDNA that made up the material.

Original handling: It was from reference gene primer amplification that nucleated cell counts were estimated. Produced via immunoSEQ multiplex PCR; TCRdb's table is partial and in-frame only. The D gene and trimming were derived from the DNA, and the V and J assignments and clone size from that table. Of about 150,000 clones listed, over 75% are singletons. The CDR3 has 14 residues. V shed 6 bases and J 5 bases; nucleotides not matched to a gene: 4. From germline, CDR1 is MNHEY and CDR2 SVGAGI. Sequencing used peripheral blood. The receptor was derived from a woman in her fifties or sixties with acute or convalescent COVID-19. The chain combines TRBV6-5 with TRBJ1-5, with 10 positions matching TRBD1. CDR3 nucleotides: TGTGCCAGCAGGGGGACAGGGGAGTATCAGCCCCAGCATTTT. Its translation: CASRGTGEYQPQHF.